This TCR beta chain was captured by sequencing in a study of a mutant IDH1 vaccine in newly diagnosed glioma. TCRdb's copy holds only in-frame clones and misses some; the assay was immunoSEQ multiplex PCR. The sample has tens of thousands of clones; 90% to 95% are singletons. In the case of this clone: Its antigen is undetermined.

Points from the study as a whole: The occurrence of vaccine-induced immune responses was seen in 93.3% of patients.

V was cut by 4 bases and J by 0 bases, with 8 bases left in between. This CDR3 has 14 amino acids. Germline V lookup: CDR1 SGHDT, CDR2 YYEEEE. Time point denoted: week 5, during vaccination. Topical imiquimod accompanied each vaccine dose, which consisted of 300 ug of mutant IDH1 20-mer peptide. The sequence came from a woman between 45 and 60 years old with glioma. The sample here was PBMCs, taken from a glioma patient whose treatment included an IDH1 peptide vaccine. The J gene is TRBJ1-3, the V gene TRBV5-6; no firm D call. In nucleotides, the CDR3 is TGTGCCAGCAGCCTTGGTAACTCTGGAAACACCATATATTTT. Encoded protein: CASSLGNSGNTIYF.